This passage covers 21 T cell receptor beta chains from one sample sequenced in a study of blood T cells in healthy people across ages. A second PCR of 7 to 11 cycles used a sample-barcoded 5' primer and a J-beta primer mix. MiXCR, applied by TCRdb to the 5' RACE reads, yields one record per CDR3 protein. The profile shows approximately 800,000 distinct CDR3 sequences, more than 45% of them singletons. The material sequenced was blood. Source of these receptors: a man aged 25-45 years in good health.

The genes are TRBV5-1 and TRBJ1-2, with D possibly TRBD1 on 5 matching bases. CDR3 length: 13 residues. The germline CDR1 and CDR2 sequences are SGHRS and YFSETQ. Trimming cost V 7 bases and J 5 bases, with 15 bases left between them. CDR3 bases: TGCGCCAGCGGCCAGTCACAGGAGTATGGCTACACCTTC. The encoded protein is CASGQSQEYGYTF. The variable domain in full, completed from reference TRBV5-1 and TRBJ1-2, reads KAGVTQTPRYLIKTRGQQVTLSCSPISGHRSVSWYQQTPGQGLQFLFEYFSETQRNKGNFPGRFSGRQFSNSRSEMNVSTLELGDSALYLCASGQSQEYGYTFGSGTRLTVV.

J is TRBJ1-5 and V is TRBV12-3 or TRBV12-4, with unresolved D. V gave up 6 bases and J gave up 1 base, with 13 bases separating them. The CDR3 is 15 residues long. CDR3 loop: CASSPPAGSNQPQHF. CDR3 nucleotides: TGTGCCAGCAGCCCCCCGGCGGGGAGCAATCAGCCCCAGCATTTT.

V usage is TRBV12-3 or TRBV12-4 and J usage is TRBJ2-1; no clear D gene. V lost 7 bases, J lost 3 bases, and 7 bases lay in between. The CDR3 sequence is 12 residues long. The chain's CDR3 is CASKSDYNEQFF. The DNA for the CDR3 is TGTGCCAGCAAATCTGACTACAATGAGCAGTTCTTC.

To note about this clonotype: Given the absence of the conserved phenylalanine or tryptophan at the CDR3 end, a read error is likely. V and J are TRBV27 and TRBJ2-5; D remains unclear. The CDR3 spans 14 residues. The germline gives CDR1 MNHEY, CDR2 SMNVEV (reference sequence). Deletions cut 6 bases from V and 2 bases from J, with 13 bases between. CDR3 sequence reads: CASRQKQRQETQYL. CDR3 nucleotides: TGTGCCAGCAGACAGAAACAGCGACAAGAGACCCAGTACTTA.

The genes are TRBV27 and TRBJ1-4, with D unresolved. Germline lookup yields CDR1 MNHEY and CDR2 SMNVEV (reference sequence). The V end lost 1 base, the J end lost 3 bases, and 9 bases lay between the germline ends. This CDR3 has 15 residues. The CDR3 loop reads CASSLLMAANEKLFF. The DNA of the CDR3 is TGTGCCAGCAGTTTATTAATGGCCGCTAATGAAAAACTGTTTTTT.

The V and J genes are TRBV15 and TRBJ2-7, with 7 bases lining up with TRBD2. The J segment lost 7 bases and the V segment lost 0 bases, leaving 18 bases of the junction unmatched. The CDR3 is 18 amino acids. Germline values: CDR1 LNHNV, CDR2 YYDKDF (reference sequence). The CDR3 DNA is TGTGCCACCAGCAGAGAAACCTTGCTAGCGGCCTCCTACAATGAGCAGTACTTC. It encodes CATSRETLLAASYNEQYF.

This clonotype was seen only a few times. The rearrangement uses TRBV20-1 and TRBJ2-7; weak D call: TRBD2 (6 bases). The CDR3 is 15 amino acids. CDR1 and CDR2 from the germline V gene are DFQATT and SNEGSKA (reference sequence). The V and J ends lost 1 base and 0 bases respectively, with 13 bases between them. DNA of the CDR3: TGCAGTGCTAGAGGGAGGGTGGCTAGCTCCTACGAGCAGTACTTC. Protein product: CSARGRVASSYEQYF.

The genes are TRBV7-2 and TRBJ2-7; TRBD1 agrees at 10 bases. Trimming at V came to 2 bases and at J to 3 bases, leaving 16 bases not matched to a gene. This CDR3 is 19 amino acids long. Germline loops: CDR1 SGHTA, CDR2 FQGNSA. DNA for the CDR3: TGTGCCAGCAGCTTAATTGGGACAGGGGTCTTTGCGGCAAGCTACGAGCAGTACTTC. It specifies CASSLIGTGVFAASYEQYF.

The chain joins TRBV10-3 to TRBJ2-7; D gene unclear. The length of the CDR3 is 13 residues. V shed 4 bases and J shed 2 bases, with 9 bases lying between them. Germline values: CDR1 ENHRY, CDR2 SYGVKD. CDR3 in DNA: TGTGCCATCAGTGCAGGCAGCCCCTACGAGCAGTACTTC. Encoded protein: CAISAGSPYEQYF.

The chain joins TRBV7-2 to TRBJ2-3, with TRBD2 matching over 8 bases. Per the germline V gene, CDR1 is SGHTA and CDR2 is FQGNSA. V shed 3 bases, J shed 5 bases, and the junction held 7 bases outside the gene matches. The CDR3 runs 15 residues. CDR3 in DNA: TGTGCCAGCAGCTTGGGGGATAGCGGGGTAGATACGCAGTATTTT. Residues: CASSLGDSGVDTQYF.

This clonotype was counted at least ten times. The CDR3 loop is CASSPQGGSPYEQYF. CDR3 nucleotide sequence: TGTGCCAGCAGCCCTCAGGGCGGGTCGCCCTACGAGCAGTACTTC. The chain couples TRBV4-2 to TRBJ2-7, with D possibly being TRBD1 or TRBD2 (5 bases each). The CDR3 has 15 amino acids. Germline assignment: CDR1 LGHNA and CDR2 YNFKEQ. V was clipped by 4 bases and J by 2 bases, with 15 bases between them.

The genes are TRBV20-1 and TRBJ2-5; 10 bases line up with TRBD2. The J call may be mistaken, given a closer DNA end match to TRBJ2-7. The CDR3 is 14 amino acids. Per germline, CDR1 DFQATT and CDR2 SNEGSKA (reference sequence). In DNA, the CDR3 is TGCAGTGCCACGAGCGGGAGGGCTCCTTACGAGCAGTACTTC. This gives the protein CSATSGRAPYEQYF.

The gene calls are TRBV6-2 or TRBV6-3 and TRBJ2-1; D is undetermined. V lost 4 bases and J 2 bases, leaving 12 bases between the germline ends. The V gene's germline CDR1 is MNHEY and CDR2 SVGEGT. This CDR3 region has 15 residues. The CDR3 is CASSSFRPPYNEQFF. As DNA, the CDR3 is TGTGCCAGCAGTTCCTTTAGGCCGCCCTACAATGAGCAGTTCTTC.

This clonotype has only a few counts. V is TRBV28 and J is TRBJ2-7, with D possibly TRBD1 on 5 matching bases. The length of the CDR3 is 16 residues. Trimming left V 2 bases short and J 0 bases short, with 14 bases between. Per the germline V gene, CDR1 is MDHEN and CDR2 is SYDVKM. The CDR3 nucleotides are TGTGCCAGCAGTTTAGAAAGGGGCGATACCTCCTACGAGCAGTACTTC. Encoded protein: CASSLERGDTSYEQYF.

This clonotype has only a few counts. The chain employs TRBV29-1 and TRBJ1-1; no definite D call. Looked up from germline, CDR1 is SQVTM and CDR2 is ANQGSEA. The ends were cut back, 1 base at V and 6 bases at J, with 12 bases in the middle. There are 13 residues in the CDR3. CDR3 protein: CSVEAKGPSEAFF. The CDR3 DNA follows: TGCAGCGTTGAAGCTAAGGGTCCTTCTGAAGCTTTCTTT.

This rearrangement joins TRBV14 to TRBJ1-6; D possibly corresponds to TRBD1 (5 bases). V lost 5 bases and J 1 base, leaving 15 bases between the germline ends. The CDR3 has 17 residues. CDR1 is SGHDN, CDR2 FVKESK, per germline. CDR3 residues: CASSAGWGRSYNSPLHF. The CDR3 DNA reads as TGTGCCAGCAGCGCCGGATGGGGGAGGTCCTATAATTCACCCCTCCACTTT.

This sequence joins TRBV7-9 and TRBJ1-1; TRBD1 aligns across 7 bases. CDR1 is SEHNR and CDR2 is FQNEAQ in the germline V gene (reference sequence). The CDR3 covers 14 residues. The ends lost 8 bases at V and 8 bases at J; junction bases unmatched: 14. This CDR3 reads CASAGPGTDIEAFF. The CDR3 DNA follows: TGTGCCAGCGCGGGACCCGGGACAGATATAGAAGCTTTCTTT.

This sequence joins TRBV20-1 and TRBJ1-2; D gene uncertain. CDR1 and CDR2 (germline): DFQATT, SNEGSKA (reference sequence). Trimming removed 4 bases at V and 9 bases at J, with 15 bases between. This CDR3 contains 12 residues. CDR3 coding DNA: TGCAGTGCTAACTTGGGAACCTTGAGCTACACCTTC. Translated, it gives CSANLGTLSYTF.

This clonotype has only a few counts. The J gene is TRBJ1-2, the V gene TRBV7-2, with TRBD1 matching over 8 bases. The germline V gene encodes CDR1 SGHTA and CDR2 FQGNSA. With 5 bases clipped from V and 3 bases from J, the junction kept 5 bases outside the gene matches. The CDR3 spans 14 residues. The CDR3 region is CASSPDRGDYGYTF. Written as DNA, the CDR3 is TGTGCCAGCAGCCCTGACAGGGGTGACTATGGCTACACCTTC.

This clonotype was detected only a few times. The rearrangement uses TRBV6-5 and TRBJ2-3, with D unresolved. This CDR3 contains 16 residues. V was clipped by 0 bases and J by 0 bases, with 10 bases between them. The germline CDR1 and CDR2 sequences are MNHEY and SVGAGI. In nucleotides, the CDR3 is TGTGCCAGCAGTTACTCGACGATGGGGAGCACAGATACGCAGTATTTT. It is translated as CASSYSTMGSTDTQYF.

The chain couples TRBV5-1 to TRBJ2-3, with unresolved D. In germline, CDR1 is SGHRS, CDR2 YFSETQ. The CDR3 spans 12 residues. Trimming removed 5 bases at V and 8 bases at J, with 12 bases between. Here the CDR3 DNA reads TGCGCCAGCAGTGGTGGGGTTGGTACGCAGTATTTT. Residues: CASSGGVGTQYF.